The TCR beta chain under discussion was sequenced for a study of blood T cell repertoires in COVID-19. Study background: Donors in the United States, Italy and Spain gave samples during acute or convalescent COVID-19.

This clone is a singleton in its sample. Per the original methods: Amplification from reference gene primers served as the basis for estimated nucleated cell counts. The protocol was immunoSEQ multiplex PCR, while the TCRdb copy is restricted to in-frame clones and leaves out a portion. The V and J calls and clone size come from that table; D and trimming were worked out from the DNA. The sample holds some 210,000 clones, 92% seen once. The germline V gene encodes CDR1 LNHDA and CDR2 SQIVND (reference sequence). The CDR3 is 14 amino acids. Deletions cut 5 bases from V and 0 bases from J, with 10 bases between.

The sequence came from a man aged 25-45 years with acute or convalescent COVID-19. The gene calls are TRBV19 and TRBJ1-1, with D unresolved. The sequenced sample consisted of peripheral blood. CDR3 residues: CASSLGHLNTEAFF. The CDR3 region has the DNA TGTGCCAGTAGTCTTGGGCACCTGAACACTGAAGCTTTCTTT.